The 24 T cell receptor beta chains listed next were all sequenced from one sample in a study of memory CD4+ T cells and cytomegalovirus serostatus (dated by TCRdb to between 2018 and 2021). Libraries were prepared through the immunoSEQ multiplex PCR assay. Not all clones reach the TCRdb copy of this immuneACCESS table, which keeps in-frame sequences only. Checked studies attribute under half of the gap to unresolved V genes and leave the rest unexplained. The sample contains 61,000 or so clones, roughly 75% of them found a single time. The ten most abundant clones make up 0.5% to 0.55% of the sample. Single viable CD3+CD4+CD8-CD45RO+ cells were sorted as memory CD4+ T cells on a FACSAria II. The sample consisted of memory CD4+ T cells from blood. The origin of the receptors is an adult in good health and CMV-seronegative. Some clones in this sample may be carry-over from other donors' samples.

With respect to this clone: The same CDR3 can be traced to other DNA sequences in this sample. This chain links TRBV29-1 with TRBJ2-7; a weak D match, TRBD1 (5 bases). CDR3 length: 14 amino acids. Per germline, CDR1 SQVTM and CDR2 ANQGSEA. Trimming took 3 bases from V and 1 from J, leaving 13 bases between them. The CDR3 sequence is CSVDRGQGSYEQYF. CDR3 bases: TGCAGCGTTGATCGTGGCCAGGGTTCCTACGAGCAGTACTTC.

V and J are TRBV7-9 and TRBJ2-7, with 11 bases matching TRBD2. The CDR3 runs 14 residues. Germline loops: CDR1 SEHNR, CDR2 FQNEAQ (reference sequence). J gave up 9 bases and V 5 bases, and 9 bases lay outside the gene matches. The CDR3 sequence: CASSLSGRATGQYF. In DNA, the CDR3 is TGTGCCAGCAGCCTTAGCGGGAGGGCCACCGGGCAGTACTTC. The full variable domain, with the rest looked up from reference TRBV7-9 and TRBJ2-7, is DTGVSQNPRHKITKRGQNVTFRCDPISEHNRLYWYRQTLGQGPEFLTYFQNEAQLEKSRLLSDRFSAERPKGSFSTLEIQRTEQGDSAMYLCASSLSGRATGQYFGPGTRLTVT.

The chain carries TRBV5-4 and TRBJ1-3; 7 bases line up with TRBD1. This CDR3 spans 16 amino acids. Germline V gene sequence: CDR1 SGHNT, CDR2 YYREEE (reference sequence). J lost 2 bases, V lost 4 bases, and 9 bases had no gene match. The CDR3 is CASSNHRGNAGNTIYF. The CDR3 DNA reads as TGTGCCAGCAGCAACCACAGGGGAAACGCTGGAAACACCATATATTTT.

Details on this clone: In the same sample, other DNA sequences code for this CDR3. The CDR3 DNA reads as TGTGCCACCAGCAGCACCAGCGGGAGGAGCGAGCAGTACTTC. Translated, it gives CATSSTSGRSEQYF. This chain uses TRBV15 with TRBJ2-7, with 9 bases aligning to TRBD2. The CDR3 totals 14 residues. J lost 6 bases, V lost 3 bases, and 6 bases had no gene match. CDR1 and CDR2 from the germline V gene are LNHNV and YYDKDF (reference sequence).

This clone has only a few counts. The V gene is TRBV7-2, the J gene TRBJ1-4; D unresolved. The germline V and J ends were trimmed by 5 bases and 8 bases, with 18 bases remaining between them. Germline CDR1 reads SGHTA; CDR2 reads FQGNSA. The CDR3 consists of 15 residues. The CDR3 loop reads CASSRARSGGEKLFF. DNA of the CDR3: TGTGCCAGCAGCCGCGCCCGGAGCGGTGGAGAAAAACTGTTTTTT.

The table lists this clone with a few counts. V gene TRBV18 combines with J gene TRBJ1-1; D is unresolved. From germline, CDR1 is KGHSH and CDR2 LQKENI. This CDR3 is built from 16 residues. V was clipped by 3 bases and J by 1 base, with 15 bases between them. CDR3 in amino acids: CASSPYPLRENTEAFF. The CDR3 DNA reads as TGTGCCAGCTCACCTTACCCACTTAGAGAGAACACTGAAGCTTTCTTT.

The chain employs TRBV5-1 and TRBJ2-7, with D tentatively TRBD2 (5 bases). Germline V gene sequence: CDR1 SGHRS, CDR2 YFSETQ. The V end was cut by 2 bases, the J end by 7 bases, with 13 bases between. The CDR3 loop spans 13 amino acids. DNA of the CDR3: TGCGCCAGCAGCTTCGAAGGGTCGGGGGAGCAGTACTTC. Its translation is CASSFEGSGEQYF.

V and J are TRBV7-2 and TRBJ2-7; TRBD2 aligns across 7 bases. In germline, CDR1 is SGHTA, CDR2 FQGNSA. This CDR3 has 13 amino acids. After removal of 4 bases from V and 7 bases from J, the junction contained 7 bases not matched to a gene. The CDR3 sequence is CASSSSQAGEQYF. The DNA for the CDR3 is TGTGCCAGCAGCTCCTCACAAGCGGGGGAGCAGTACTTC. Full variable domain (missing parts from reference TRBV7-2 and TRBJ2-7): GAGVSQSPSNKVTEKGKDVELRCDPISGHTALYWYRQSLGQGLEFLIYFQGNSAPDKSGLPSDRFSAERTGGSVSTLTIQRTQQEDSAVYLCASSSSQAGEQYFGPGTRLTVT.

This chain joins TRBV28 and TRBJ2-7; D is possibly TRBD1 or TRBD2 (5 bases each). CDR1 MDHEN and CDR2 SYDVKM come from the germline V gene. Deletions cut 2 bases from V and 3 bases from J, with 14 bases between. CDR3 size: 15 residues. The CDR3 is CASSLEGRALYEQYF. CDR3 in DNA: TGTGCCAGCAGTTTAGAGGGCAGGGCTCTCTACGAGCAGTACTTC.

The chain joins TRBV10-3 to TRBJ2-3; possibly TRBD2 for D (6 bases). CDR1 is ENHRY and CDR2 is SYGVKD in the germline V gene. This CDR3 contains 14 residues. Trimming cost V 7 bases and J 11 bases, with 22 bases left between them. The CDR3 DNA reads TGTGCCATCAATGAAGGGACTGGGGTTAGGGTGCAGTATTTT. Translation gives CAINEGTGVRVQYF.

J is TRBJ1-1 and V is TRBV6-5; unclear D gene. Trimming took off 5 bases at V and 1 base at J, with 11 bases between the two ends. The CDR3 covers 14 residues. Germline CDR1 and CDR2: MNHEY and SVGAGI. Written as DNA, the CDR3 is TGTGCCAGCAGTCCAGCGAGGAGGAACACTGAAGCTTTCTTT. It specifies CASSPARRNTEAFF.

V is TRBV7-9 and J is TRBJ2-1, with 8 bases fitting TRBD2. The V gene's germline CDR1 is SEHNR and CDR2 FQNEAQ (reference sequence). Trimming removed 3 bases from V and 3 bases from J; junction bases left unmatched: 4. The CDR3 covers 15 residues. The CDR3 nucleotides read TGTGCCAGCAGCTTTGGACTAGCAGTCTACAATGAGCAGTTCTTC. Its protein product is CASSFGLAVYNEQFF.

The count of this clone is one. The V gene is TRBV6-5, the J gene TRBJ1-2; D is undetermined. The CDR3 length is 13 residues. Germline V gives CDR1 MNHEY, CDR2 SVGAGI. Trimming removed 1 base from V and 7 bases from J, with 10 bases in between. CDR3 sequence reads: CASSYYQASGYTF. Here the CDR3 DNA reads TGTGCCAGCAGTTACTACCAGGCTAGTGGCTACACCTTC.

CDR3 DNA: TGCGCCAGCAGCCTGGGACTAGCGGGAGGTTCCTACAATGAGCAGTTCTTC. Its protein product is CASSLGLAGGSYNEQFF. The V call is TRBV5-1, the J call TRBJ2-1, with 15 bases fitting TRBD2. V shed 4 bases, J shed 1 base, and the junction held 3 bases outside the gene matches. In germline, CDR1 is SGHRS, CDR2 YFSETQ. The CDR3 contains 17 residues.

This clone was observed a few times. CDR3 DNA sequence: TGTGCCAGCAGCTTAGGACGACTGAACACTGAAGCTTTCTTT. Its translation is CASSLGRLNTEAFF. The chain carries TRBV7-8 and TRBJ1-1; D remains ambiguous. This CDR3 spans 14 amino acids. Germline V gene sequence: CDR1 SGHVS, CDR2 FQNEAQ. The V end lost 1 base, the J end lost 0 bases, and 6 bases lay between the germline ends.

The sample holds a few counts of this clone. The chain's CDR3 is CASSIDPYQPQHF. For the CDR3, the DNA is TGTGCCAGTAGTATAGACCCTTATCAGCCCCAGCATTTT. This chain connects TRBV19 to TRBJ1-5; the D is unclear. The CDR3 totals 13 residues. V was trimmed by 0 bases and J by 5 bases, leaving 5 bases between them. Germline CDR1 is LNHDA and CDR2 is SQIVND (reference sequence). Combining the CDR3 with reference TRBV19 and TRBJ1-5 gives the whole variable domain DGGITQSPKYLFRKEGQNVTLSCEQNLNHDAMYWYRQDPGQGLRLIYYSQIVNDFQKGDIAEGYSVSREKKESFPLTVTSAQKNPTAFYLCASSIDPYQPQHFGDGTRLSIL.

This clone was seen just once. The same CDR3 also results from other DNA sequences found in this sample. This chain connects TRBV19 to TRBJ1-5, with unresolved D. Germline assignment: CDR1 LNHDA and CDR2 SQIVND (reference sequence). This CDR3 spans 14 amino acids. V lost 5 bases and J lost 3, with 11 bases in between. In nucleotides, the CDR3 is TGTGCCAGTAGTCCTCCGGGGTTCAATCAGCCCCAGCATTTT. This encodes CASSPPGFNQPQHF.

The chain couples TRBV19 to TRBJ1-2; D remains unclear. The ends were cut back, 4 bases at V and 3 bases at J, with 6 bases in the middle. Germline V gene lookup returns CDR1 LNHDA and CDR2 SQIVND (reference sequence). This CDR3 has 12 amino acids. The CDR3 reads CASSKEYYGYTF. CDR3 in DNA: TGTGCCAGTAGTAAGGAGTACTATGGCTACACCTTC.

This chain links TRBV14 with TRBJ1-3; perhaps TRBD1 as D (5 bases). The germline V gene has CDR1 SGHDN and CDR2 FVKESK. Trimming removed 2 bases from V and 1 base from J, with 9 bases in between. The CDR3 extends over 15 amino acids. In DNA, the CDR3 is TGTGCCAGCAGCCAACAGGGTGTGTCTGGAAACACCATATATTTT. It codes for CASSQQGVSGNTIYF.

The chain carries TRBV19 and TRBJ2-2, with unresolved D. With 3 bases removed from V and 1 base from J, the gap between germline ends came to 3 bases. The germline CDR1 and CDR2 sequences are LNHDA and SQIVND (reference sequence). The CDR3 runs to 13 residues. The CDR3 DNA reads TGTGCCAGTAGTATCGGGAACACCGGGGAGCTGTTTTTT. This encodes CASSIGNTGELFF.

Comment on this clone: Other nucleotide sequences from this sample produce the same CDR3. The chain is built from TRBV11-2 and TRBJ2-5; weak D call: TRBD1 (5 bases). This CDR3 has 13 residues. The V gene lost 3 bases and the J gene lost 2 bases, with 7 bases spanning the gap. Per the germline V gene, CDR1 is SGHAT and CDR2 is FQNNGV. CDR3 protein: CASSLSGQETQYF. The CDR3 region has the DNA TGTGCCAGCAGCTTGTCAGGGCAAGAGACCCAGTACTTC. Drawing the rest from reference TRBV11-2 and TRBJ2-5, the complete variable domain is EAGVAQSPRYKIIEKRQSVAFWCNPISGHATLYWYQQILGQGPKLLIQFQNNGVVDDSQLPKDRFSAERLKGVDSTLKIQPAKLEDSAVYLCASSLSGQETQYFGPGTRLLVL.

The genes are TRBV7-6 and TRBJ1-6, with 7 bases fitting TRBD1. Unmatched junction bases numbered 6, after V lost 5 bases and J lost 5 bases. This CDR3 comprises 15 residues. Germline CDR1 reads SGHVS; CDR2 reads FNYEAQ. CDR3 region: CASSVRGRNNSPLHF. Written as DNA, the CDR3 is TGTGCCAGCAGCGTAAGGGGGCGGAATAATTCACCCCTCCACTTT.

This clone was counted once. The chain couples TRBV6-5 to TRBJ2-2; D remains unclear. With 4 bases removed from V and 0 bases from J, the gap between germline ends came to 9 bases. The CDR3 length is 15 residues. CDR1 and CDR2 (germline): MNHEY, SVGAGI. CDR3 DNA: TGTGCCAGCAGTTCAGAAGCAACGAACACCGGGGAGCTGTTTTTT. It translates to CASSSEATNTGELFF.

This clone was counted a few times. The V call is TRBV19, the J call TRBJ1-1, with D uncertain. The CDR3 is made up of 13 amino acids. Germline V gene data show CDR1 as LNHDA and CDR2 as SQIVND (reference sequence). V gave up 5 bases and J gave up 0 bases, with 7 bases separating them. The CDR3 reads CASSLHMNTEAFF. The CDR3 DNA is TGTGCCAGTAGTTTGCATATGAACACTGAAGCTTTCTTT.